This TCR beta chain emerged from a study of blood T cell repertoires in COVID-19. About the study: Material from acute and convalescent COVID-19 was sourced from the United States, Italy and Spain. Sources were T cells, B-cell-depleted T cells, or PBMCs; the material itself was cDNA or gDNA.

Authors' methods: For nucleated cells, counts were estimated from reference gene primer amplification. Some clones are missing from TCRdb's copy, which holds only in-frame ones; the method was immunoSEQ multiplex PCR. V and J calls and clone size are as listed in that table; D and trimming were resolved from the DNA. The table shows tens of thousands of clones, with 90% occurring only once. V gave up 8 bases and J gave up 2 bases, with 11 bases separating them. This CDR3 is 13 amino acids long. Germline CDR1 is MNHEY and CDR2 is SVGAGI. The genes are TRBV6-5 and TRBJ2-3, with a tentative D call TRBD2 (6 bases). The TCR originated in a human donor in a cohort sampled during active COVID-19. The sequencing sample was made of peripheral blood. The CDR3 loop reads CASRRGSTDTQYF. In DNA form, the CDR3 reads TGTGCCAGCCGACGGGGGTCCACAGATACGCAGTATTTT.